The sequence of this TCR beta chain was determined in a study of vaccination and CD4 T cells after COVID-19 (dated by TCRdb to 2022 to 2024). Regarding the study in general: Convalescent patients had a positive SARS-CoV-2 result on nasal swab PCR, and of these patients, several had mild disease and one had severe disease. Participants received two doses of either the Pfizer-BioNTech BNT162b2 vaccine (n=8) or the Moderna mRNA-1273 vaccine (n=2). Post-COVID blood samples were collected from convalescent patients a median of around 100 days after diagnosis, with a range of about 30 to 170 days. In fewer than 12 COVID-19 convalescent patients and several infection-naive healthy vaccine recipients, researchers compared the spike-specific CD4+ TCR repertoire from before mRNA vaccination with the repertoire from after. Six males and four females were included in the convalescent cohort, with two Hispanic individuals, seven Caucasians, two Asians and one multiracial person represented. The cultures were stimulated with overlapping spike peptide pools from SARS-CoV-2 and from the common cold coronaviruses HCoV-NL63, HCoV-OC43 and HCoV-229E. Post-vaccine blood samples were taken a median of 72 days after the second vaccine dose, with a range of 14 to 241 days. Control cultures received a CEFX viral epitope pool as the positive control, an HIV-1 Nef peptide pool as the negative control, or no peptide. Beyond this particular receptor, the publication reports: In convalescent patients, a median around 89% of post-vaccine SARS-CoV-2-reactive clones were detected only after vaccination, suggesting vaccine-specific priming. In convalescent patients, nearly all vaccine-specific clones (304 of 307) were found to be mono-reactive for SARS-CoV-2 spike rather than cross-reactive with common cold coronaviruses. Relatively few convalescent patients were included in the study, and early timepoints after natural infection were not analyzed. An increase in the median number of SARS-CoV-2-reactive clonotypes from 20 to 25 after infection to 38 after vaccination was observed, but the change was not found to be significant.

The library was generated by PCR. At the Johns Hopkins FTIC core, DNA from the cultured CD4+ T cells underwent TCR sequencing with the Oncomine TCR Beta short-read assay. The QIAamp micro DNA kit was used to extract genomic DNA from the cultured CD4+ T cells. Oncomine TCR Beta libraries from cultured CD4+ T cells were pooled with unique dual indexes and sequenced on an Illumina iSeq 100. In the original analysis: Non-productive sequences were removed, and CDR3s that did not start with C, did not end with F or W, or were shorter than 7 amino acids were discarded. Antigen-specific clonotypes were identified with the MANAFEST web application by comparing peptide-stimulated wells with reference and other culture wells. To be called positive, a clone needed an FDR below 0.05, an odds ratio above 5, and a productive frequency above 0.1% in at least two of three replicate wells. A clonotype was classed as cross-reactive if the clonotype showed significant expansion both in SARS-CoV-2 spike wells and in at least one common cold coronavirus spike condition. CDR3 homology was assessed with Levenshtein distances (stringdist) and unrooted phylogenetic trees (ape) in R version 3.6.1. TCRdb redid the processing of the public reads, applying fastp at Q25 and MiXCR, and retained in-frame beta chains. Identical CDR3 protein sequences are pooled into one entry, listed with their most common genes and DNA. The V and J calls were not made by the authors but by TCRdb's processing. The sample contains about 24,000 distinct CDR3 sequences, around three fifths of them found a single time. In total, the top ten clones hold less than 9% of the sample.

This sample's treatment or condition label indicates: roughly nine-day PBMC culture with coronavirus spike peptide pools or control peptides (ViraFEST assay). To expand antigen-specific T cells with peptide pools and then pick out the expanded clonotypes through TCR sequencing, the study relied on the ViraFEST assay. The positive SARS-CoV-2 PCR tests of the convalescent patients were dated from March to December 2020, before the Alpha, Beta and Delta variants emerged in the United States. Each well held some 2 million PBMCs cultured with roughly 10 ug/ml peptide pools in IMDM containing 5% human AB serum and approximately 10 IU/ml IL-2. Half of the culture medium was replaced with fresh IL-2-containing medium on days 3 and 7. After 10 to 11 days of culture, CD4+ T cells were isolated by negative selection using the EasySep CD4+ T cell isolation kit. Ficoll-Paque Plus gradient centrifugation was used to isolate PBMCs from whole blood, and the isolated PBMCs were then either used fresh or cryopreserved at -140C. Culture conditions were generally each tested in triplicate wells.

The CDR3 covers 12 residues, taking in both the cysteine and the phenylalanine. Solely the CDR3 DNA is kept, with 36 bases framed from the first base. V was cut back by 1 base and J by 10 bases, leaving a gap of 10 bases between them. Remarks on this clonotype: The antigen it binds to is not known. Within one base of it there is no much larger clone, and no base qualities were kept.

The sequence is built from TRBV12-3 or TRBV12-4 and TRBJ1-1; no D gene call is confident. The clonotype was recovered from a human donor who had recovered from COVID-19. Sequenced input: CD4+ T cells from blood, cultured in vitro. The DNA reads as follows: TGTGCCAGCAGTTTAGATAGATGGAGAGCTTTCTTT. This yields the protein CASSLDRWRAFF.